This entry lists 25 T cell receptor beta chains sequenced from one sample in a study of beta chain features in type 1 diabetes. General study results and limits: Shortening of TCRB CDR3s, moderate but significant, appeared in all four CD4+ subsets of Type 1 diabetes patients.

No antigen has been assigned to these receptors. Investigators reverse transcribed all isolated RNA, so they sequenced expressed TCRB transcripts. Profiling relied on immunoSEQ multiplex PCR, and the TCRdb table lists in-frame clones only, not all of them. The repertoire holds 350,000 to 450,000 clones, around an eighth seen once, with about 0.01% in the top ten. Source material: naive CD4+ T cells from blood. The origin of the receptors is a woman between 18 and 29 years old with type 1 diabetes.

Note on this clone: Additional DNA sequences in this sample encode the identical CDR3. This chain connects TRBV7-9 to TRBJ2-7, with a weak D call TRBD2 (5 bases). Between the trimmed V and J ends, which lost 2 bases and 4 bases, there was a span of 9 bases. The CDR3 totals 13 residues. Germline CDR1 SEHNR, CDR2 FQNEAQ (reference sequence). The CDR3 nucleotides are TGTGCCAGCAGCTTAAGGACTGTTTACGAGCAGTACTTC. This sequence encodes CASSLRTVYEQYF.

This clone was detected a few times. The rearrangement joins TRBV5-1 to TRBJ2-1; a possible D gene is TRBD1 (5 bases). The CDR3 extends over 14 amino acids. V shed 6 bases and J shed 4 bases, with 14 bases lying between them. Germline values: CDR1 SGHRS, CDR2 YFSETQ. Here the CDR3 reads CASNRQGLYNEQFF. The CDR3 nucleotides are TGCGCCAGCAATAGGCAGGGTCTATACAATGAGCAGTTCTTC.

Only a few counts were recorded for this clone. This chain connects TRBV4-3 to TRBJ2-2; D is perhaps TRBD1 (6 bases). The CDR3 sequence is 16 residues long. The germline gives CDR1 LGHNA, CDR2 YSLEER. Trimming took off 2 bases at V and 2 bases at J, with 12 bases between the two ends. CDR3 in DNA: TGCGCCAGCAGCCAACCGACAGGCCTTAACACCGGGGAGCTGTTTTTT. Its translation: CASSQPTGLNTGELFF.

This chain links TRBV30 with TRBJ1-3; unclear D gene. The germline CDR1 and CDR2 sequences are GTSNPN and SVGIG (reference sequence). Trimming cost V 4 bases and J 4 bases, with 14 bases left between them. CDR3 size: 14 residues. The CDR3 DNA sequence: TGTGCCTGGACCCTTGGAGGGATGGGAAACACCATATATTTT. This sequence encodes CAWTLGGMGNTIYF.

This clone was seen more than once but under ten times. The genes are TRBV21-1 and TRBJ2-5; the D call of TRBD1 is as the table states it, not checked on the DNA. TRBV21-1 is shown as a pseudogene. CDR3 length: 13 amino acids. Here the CDR3 reads CASGGRGQETQYF. The CDR3 DNA sequence: TGTGCCAGCGGCGGCAGGGGCCAAGAGACCCAGTACTTC.

This clone was counted once. V is TRBV6-5 and J is TRBJ2-7; TRBD1 might be the D (5 bases). From germline, CDR1 is MNHEY and CDR2 SVGAGI. This CDR3 is 15 amino acids long. V was pared by 3 bases and J by 4 bases, with 16 bases between. The CDR3: CASSYDQGPRYEQYF. The CDR3 nucleotides read TGTGCCAGCAGTTATGATCAGGGTCCGAGGTACGAGCAGTACTTC.

J is TRBJ2-5 and V is TRBV27, with 7 bases identical to TRBD2. This CDR3 has 14 amino acids. J was trimmed by 4 bases and V by 5 bases; bases with no gene match: 7. Germline values: CDR1 MNHEY, CDR2 SMNVEV (reference sequence). CDR3 protein: CASSRGVGGETQYF. The CDR3 DNA sequence: TGTGCCAGCAGTCGGGGGGTGGGGGGAGAGACCCAGTACTTC.

The genes are TRBV10-3 and TRBJ2-2; D remains ambiguous. V lost 0 bases and J 1 base, leaving 3 bases between the germline ends. This CDR3 region has 14 residues. Germline-derived CDR1 and CDR2 are ENHRY and SYGVKD. In DNA, the CDR3 is TGTGCCATCAGTGAGTCCCAGAACACCGGGGAGCTGTTTTTT. Its translation: CAISESQNTGELFF.

This chain uses TRBV7-7 with TRBJ2-2, with 9 bases aligning to TRBD1. V was clipped by 0 bases and J by 4 bases; unmatched bases: 6. The CDR3 is 17 residues long. Looked up from germline, CDR1 is SSHAT and CDR2 is FNYEAQ (reference sequence). The CDR3 DNA sequence: TGTGCCAGCAGCTTAGCCCCGCCGGGACAGGGCACCGGGGAGCTGTTTTTT. This sequence encodes CASSLAPPGQGTGELFF.

In this sample, this clone turned up a few times. The J gene is TRBJ1-2, the V gene TRBV19; D unclear. Germline V CDR1 and CDR2: LNHDA, SQIVND (reference sequence). The CDR3 runs to 14 residues. V shed 5 bases and J shed 2 bases, with 12 bases lying between them. The CDR3 here is CASSWMTRNYGYTF. For the CDR3, the DNA is TGTGCCAGTAGTTGGATGACACGAAACTATGGCTACACCTTC.

This clone has a handful of counts. This chain links TRBV7-9 with TRBJ1-2; no firm D call. The CDR3 runs to 13 residues. Trimming left V 8 bases short and J 6 bases short, with 16 bases between. Germline CDR1 and CDR2: SEHNR and FQNEAQ (reference sequence). Written as DNA, the CDR3 is TGTGCCAGCTCTAGCGTTGTTGGGGATGGCTACACCTTC. Its translation: CASSSVVGDGYTF.

The table lists this clone with a few counts. This chain links TRBV2 with TRBJ1-5; D uncertain. Germline CDR1 reads SNHLY; CDR2 reads FYNNEI. Trimming cost V 8 bases and J 1 base, with 12 bases left between them. The CDR3 has 14 residues. The CDR3 DNA follows: TGTGCCAGCCAGACAAGCCAGAGCAATCAGCCCCAGCATTTT. This translates into CASQTSQSNQPQHF.

This clone was observed a handful of times. The chain couples TRBV7-9 to TRBJ1-1, with 8 bases matching TRBD1. Germline values: CDR1 SEHNR, CDR2 FQNEAQ (reference sequence). This CDR3 has 14 amino acids. V lost 8 bases to trimming and J lost 1 base; unmatched junction nucleotides: 6. The CDR3 bases are TGTGCCAGCGTCCTAGGACAGGGGAACACTGAAGCTTTCTTT. Protein: CASVLGQGNTEAFF.

The V gene is TRBV27, the J gene TRBJ2-1, with 8 bases fitting TRBD2. This CDR3 region has 15 residues. CDR1 and CDR2 from the germline V gene are MNHEY and SMNVEV (reference sequence). J gave up 10 bases and V 0 bases, and 8 bases lay outside the gene matches. As DNA, the CDR3 is TGTGCCAGCAGTTTATCAGGGAAGCGGGAGAAGGAGCAGTTCTTC. Translation gives CASSLSGKREKEQFF.

This clone was counted a few times. V and J are TRBV5-1 and TRBJ1-1; D might be TRBD1 (5 bases). Germline CDR1 is SGHRS and CDR2 is YFSETQ. Trimming cost V 4 bases and J 0 bases, with 16 bases left between them. The length of the CDR3 is 16 residues. CDR3: CASSPTGGGMNTEAFF. In DNA, the CDR3 is TGCGCCAGCAGCCCCACGGGGGGGGGAATGAACACTGAAGCTTTCTTT.

V is TRBV14 and J is TRBJ2-7; 7 bases agree with TRBD1. CDR1 and CDR2 (germline): SGHDN, FVKESK. The CDR3 sequence is 15 residues long. V lost 4 bases and J lost 5; bases outside the gene matches: 11. In nucleotides, the CDR3 is TGTGCCAGCAGCCGACAGGGACGGGTCTTCCACGAGCAGTACTTC. Translating gives CASSRQGRVFHEQYF.

The V gene is TRBV11-2, the J gene TRBJ2-1; no reliable D call. The V end lost 5 bases, the J end lost 7 bases, and 21 bases lay between the germline ends. The CDR3 has 16 amino acids. Germline CDR1 is SGHAT and CDR2 is FQNNGV. CDR3: CASSHRSLWMRNEQFF. CDR3 nucleotides: TGTGCCAGCAGCCACCGGAGTCTTTGGATGCGGAATGAGCAGTTCTTC.

The CDR3 sequence: CASSIDRKETQYF. For the CDR3, the DNA is TGTGCCAGTAGTATCGACAGGAAAGAGACCCAGTACTTC. The gene calls are TRBV19 and TRBJ2-5, with a possible D match to TRBD1 (6 bases). V lost 3 bases to trimming and J lost 3 bases, with 8 bases between them. The CDR3 extends over 13 amino acids. The germline CDR1 and CDR2 sequences are LNHDA and SQIVND (reference sequence). Looking up the rest from reference TRBV19 and TRBJ2-5 gives the full variable domain: DGGITQSPKYLFRKEGQNVTLSCEQNLNHDAMYWYRQDPGQGLRLIYYSQIVNDFQKGDIAEGYSVSREKKESFPLTVTSAQKNPTAFYLCASSIDRKETQYFGPGTRLLVL.

This clone was counted between two and nine times. V gene TRBV4-2 combines with J gene TRBJ2-1; TRBD2 matches at 7 bases. Germline loops: CDR1 LGHNA, CDR2 YNFKEQ. J gave up 8 bases and V 3 bases, and 7 bases lay outside the gene matches. CDR3 size: 14 residues. CDR3 sequence reads: CASSQYSGLDEQFF. The DNA of the CDR3 is TGTGCCAGCAGCCAGTATAGCGGGCTCGATGAGCAGTTCTTC.

In this sample, this clone turned up a few times. The chain uses TRBV28 and TRBJ2-1; D is unresolved. The CDR3 loop spans 13 amino acids. CDR1 and CDR2 from the germline V gene are MDHEN and SYDVKM. Trimming removed 4 bases from V and 0 bases from J, with 4 bases in between. The CDR3 DNA reads as TGTGCCAGCAGTTACGGCTCCTACAATGAGCAGTTCTTC. This codes for CASSYGSYNEQFF.

This clone came up a few times. V gene TRBV9 combines with J gene TRBJ2-7; TRBD2 matches 10 bases. This CDR3 has 18 residues. V lost 0 bases to trimming and J lost 0 bases; unmatched junction nucleotides: 9. In germline, CDR1 is SGDLS, CDR2 YYNGEE. CDR3 amino acids: CASSVEASGRMSSYEQYF. The CDR3 DNA reads as TGTGCCAGCAGCGTAGAGGCTAGCGGGAGAATGAGCTCCTACGAGCAGTACTTC.

The rearrangement joins TRBV18 to TRBJ2-5; D possibly corresponds to TRBD1 (6 bases). V lost 3 bases to trimming and J lost 1 base, with 12 bases between them. The CDR3 loop spans 15 amino acids. Germline V gene sequence: CDR1 KGHSH, CDR2 LQKENI. The DNA of the CDR3 is TGTGCCAGCTCACCCCGGGACAATATCCAAGAGACCCAGTACTTC. Translation gives CASSPRDNIQETQYF.

A few counts support this clone. V gene TRBV13 combines with J gene TRBJ2-7; 7 nucleotides match TRBD1. Per germline, CDR1 PRHDT and CDR2 FYEKMQ (reference sequence). CDR3 length equals 14 residues. Trimming took 3 bases from V and 3 from J; bases not matched to a gene: 5. The CDR3 sequence is CASSFDRVSYEQYF. The CDR3 nucleotides are TGTGCCAGCAGCTTTGACAGGGTCAGCTACGAGCAGTACTTC.

The chain employs TRBV5-4 and TRBJ2-3; 10 bases fit TRBD2. The V gene's germline CDR1 is SGHNT and CDR2 YYREEE (reference sequence). J was trimmed by 4 bases and V by 4 bases; bases with no gene match: 9. The CDR3 sequence is 16 residues long. DNA for the CDR3: TGTGCCAGCAGCCCGCTCGGTAGCGGGAGGCCAGATACGCAGTATTTT. It codes for CASSPLGSGRPDTQYF.

This clone was counted between two and nine times. The chain links TRBV9 to TRBJ2-7; D might be TRBD2 (5 bases). V lost 0 bases, J lost 4 bases, and 11 bases lay in between. The germline V gene has CDR1 SGDLS and CDR2 YYNGEE. There are 14 residues in the CDR3. For the CDR3, the DNA is TGTGCCAGCAGCGTAGGGCAGCCGGGGTACGAGCAGTACTTC. It encodes CASSVGQPGYEQYF.